These 13 T cell receptor beta chains were all obtained from the same sample, sequenced in a study of cytomegalovirus exposure and HLA in healthy donors. The primer mix had 60 Vbeta and 13 Jbeta primers. The repertoire was sequenced with immunoSEQ multiplex PCR; TCRdb's copy has only in-frame clones and lacks some. The clone table shows approximately 37,000 clones, with the ten largest holding 5.9%. Sequences were obtained from PBMCs. The receptors here all came from a human donor in good health.

V usage is TRBV6-1 and J usage is TRBJ1-1, with D perhaps TRBD1 (5 bases). Trimming removed 3 bases from V and 10 bases from J, with 15 bases in between. The CDR3 has 13 amino acids. Germline CDR1 is MNHNS and CDR2 is SASEGT. The CDR3 is CASSETGGFGAFF. The DNA for the CDR3 is TGTGCCAGCAGTGAGACGGGGGGGTTCGGAGCTTTCTTT.

With regard to this clone: An end of the junction differs from the germline gene, which may be a read error. The V gene is TRBV18, the J gene TRBJ1-3, with a tentative D call TRBD1 (6 bases). Looked up from germline, CDR1 is KGHSH and CDR2 is LQKENI. The CDR3 is 16 residues long. The CDR3 nucleotides are TGTGCCAGCGCACCACCGACAGGTCGGTCTGGAAACACCATATATTTT. It yields the protein CASAPPTGRSGNTIYF.

About this clone: A junction boundary mismatches the germline segment, possibly from a read error. V is TRBV30 and J is TRBJ1-6; no clear D. The CDR3 is made up of 15 amino acids. From germline, CDR1 is GTSNPN and CDR2 SVGIG (reference sequence). The DNA for the CDR3 is TGTGCCGGGAGTGTACTGGGTACAGACAATTCACCCCTACACTTT. Protein product: CAGSVLGTDNSPLHF.

The genes are TRBV9 and TRBJ1-2; weak D call: TRBD1 (6 bases). CDR1 is SGDLS and CDR2 is YYNGEE in the germline V gene. The CDR3 is 15 residues long. V was trimmed by 3 bases and J by 4 bases, leaving 16 bases between them. CDR3 protein: CASSEGGLLGYGYTF. The DNA of the CDR3 is TGTGCCAGCAGCGAGGGGGGGCTACTGGGCTATGGCTACACCTTC. Full variable domain (remainder filled in from reference TRBV9 and TRBJ1-2): DSGVTQTPKHLITATGQRVTLRCSPRSGDLSVYWYQQSLDQGLQFLIQYYNGEERAKGNILERFSAQQFPDLHSELNLSSLELGDSALYFCASSEGGLLGYGYTFGSGTRLTVV.

The rearrangement joins TRBV7-2 to TRBJ1-1; TRBD1 is a possible D gene (5 bases). Trimming left V 2 bases short and J 4 bases short, with 11 bases between. Germline V gene sequence: CDR1 SGHTA, CDR2 FQGNSA. The length of the CDR3 is 14 residues. CDR3: CASSLTLGGTEAFF. CDR3 sequence (DNA): TGTGCCAGCAGCTTAACGCTCGGGGGCACTGAAGCTTTCTTT.

The CDR3 DNA reads TGTGCCAGCAGTTACTTATATGGCAGCGCCTACGAGCAGTACTTC. Amino acid sequence: CASSYLYGSAYEQYF. This chain uses TRBV6-5 with TRBJ2-7; D ambiguous. Germline assignment: CDR1 MNHEY and CDR2 SVGAGI. There are 15 residues in the CDR3. Trimming shortened V by 1 base and J by 2 bases, and 12 bases separated the two germline ends.

V usage is TRBV28 and J usage is TRBJ2-1, with TRBD1 matching over 8 bases. V dropped 5 bases and J dropped 8; count of bases not matched to a gene: 11. CDR1 is MDHEN, CDR2 SYDVKM, per germline. The length of the CDR3 is 15 residues. CDR3 residues: CASSPYGQGRDEQFF. CDR3 DNA: TGTGCCAGCAGTCCCTACGGACAGGGTAGAGATGAGCAGTTCTTC.

V gene TRBV5-6 combines with J gene TRBJ2-7; 8 bases agree with TRBD2. Looked up from germline, CDR1 is SGHDT and CDR2 is YYEEEE. Germline trimming cut 0 bases from V and 2 bases from J; bases unmatched to any gene: 7. This CDR3 is built from 16 residues. The CDR3 sequence: CASSLVGGGSAYEQYF. The CDR3 DNA sequence: TGTGCCAGCAGCTTGGTCGGGGGGGGTAGCGCCTACGAGCAGTACTTC.

The chain joins TRBV30 to TRBJ2-3; TRBD1 agrees at 8 bases. Trimming at V came to 3 bases and at J to 1 base, leaving 9 bases not matched to a gene. This CDR3 is built from 16 residues. The germline gives CDR1 GTSNPN, CDR2 SVGIG (reference sequence). The CDR3 spells CAWRVPGQGGTDTQYF. Here the CDR3 DNA reads TGTGCCTGGAGAGTTCCCGGACAGGGAGGCACAGATACGCAGTATTTT. Full variable domain (rest looked up from reference TRBV30 and TRBJ2-3): SQTIHQWPATLVQPVGSPLSLECTVEGTSNPNLYWYRQAAGRGLQLLFYSVGIGQISSEVPQNLSASRPQDRQFILSSKKLLLSDSGFYLCAWRVPGQGGTDTQYFGPGTRLTVL.

The genes are TRBV5-1 and TRBJ1-5; 8 bases line up with TRBD1. This CDR3 is 15 amino acids long. With V trimmed by 4 bases and J by 6 bases, 9 bases remained unmatched. Germline V CDR1 and CDR2: SGHRS, YFSETQ. The chain's CDR3 is CASSPGQGGPQPQHF. CDR3 DNA: TGCGCCAGCAGCCCCGGACAGGGTGGACCTCAGCCCCAGCATTTT. Supplemented by reference TRBV5-1 and TRBJ1-5, the full variable domain reads KAGVTQTPRYLIKTRGQQVTLSCSPISGHRSVSWYQQTPGQGLQFLFEYFSETQRNKGNFPGRFSGRQFSNSRSEMNVSTLELGDSALYLCASSPGQGGPQPQHFGDGTRLSIL.

The CDR3 region is CASSARVWNSPLHF. DNA for the CDR3: TGTGCCAGCAGTGCCCGGGTCTGGAATTCACCCCTCCACTTT. The rearrangement uses TRBV27 and TRBJ1-6; D gene unclear. Germline V gene lookup returns CDR1 MNHEY and CDR2 SMNVEV (reference sequence). This CDR3 has 14 residues. Trimming took 5 bases from V and 7 from J, leaving 12 bases between them.

This chain joins TRBV7-9 and TRBJ2-6; a possible D gene is TRBD1 (5 bases). Trimming shortened V by 8 bases and J by 1 base, and 18 bases separated the two germline ends. The germline V gene has CDR1 SEHNR and CDR2 FQNEAQ (reference sequence). CDR3 length: 17 amino acids. CDR3 nucleotides: TGTGCCAGCCCCCATGGGGCCTCGGAATCTGGGGCCAACGTCCTGACTTTC. This translates into CASPHGASESGANVLTF. Full variable domain (remainder filled in from reference TRBV7-9 and TRBJ2-6): DTGVSQNPRHKITKRGQNVTFRCDPISEHNRLYWYRQTLGQGPEFLTYFQNEAQLEKSRLLSDRFSAERPKGSFSTLEIQRTEQGDSAMYLCASPHGASESGANVLTFGAGSRLTVL.

The chain has TRBV7-9 and TRBJ2-2, with D perhaps matching TRBD1 (6 bases). The CDR3 runs 18 residues. The V gene lost 4 bases and the J gene lost 0 bases, with 18 bases spanning the gap. Germline assignment: CDR1 SEHNR and CDR2 FQNEAQ (reference sequence). CDR3 loop: CASSCRGWGQPNTGELFF. The CDR3 DNA sequence: TGTGCCAGCAGCTGCAGGGGTTGGGGACAACCGAACACCGGGGAGCTGTTTTTT.